This T cell receptor beta chain derives from a study of T cells in Graves' hyperthyroidism and ophthalmopathy. This clonotype was seen many times. This CDR3 region has 16 residues. Germline CDR1 reads SGHTA; CDR2 reads FQGNSA. The ends lost 5 bases at V and 1 base at J; junction bases unmatched: 3. The source material, RNA transcripts, was used to amplify TCR beta CDR3 regions. The study used the HTBI primer set for a first-round RT-PCR of the TCR CDR3. TCRdb used MiXCR to reprocess the multiplex PCR reads, holding one entry per CDR3 protein. The table lists 400,000 to 500,000 distinct CDR3 sequences, 14% to 15% of them singletons.

The chain employs TRBV7-2 and TRBJ2-3, with 13 bases aligning to TRBD2. This clonotype was sampled from a man between 18 and 29 years old with Graves' ophthalmopathy. The sample consisted of blood. CDR3 DNA sequence: TGTGCCAGCAGCCCACTAGCGGGGGGGGGCACAGATACGCAGTATTTT. It encodes CASSPLAGGGTDTQYF.